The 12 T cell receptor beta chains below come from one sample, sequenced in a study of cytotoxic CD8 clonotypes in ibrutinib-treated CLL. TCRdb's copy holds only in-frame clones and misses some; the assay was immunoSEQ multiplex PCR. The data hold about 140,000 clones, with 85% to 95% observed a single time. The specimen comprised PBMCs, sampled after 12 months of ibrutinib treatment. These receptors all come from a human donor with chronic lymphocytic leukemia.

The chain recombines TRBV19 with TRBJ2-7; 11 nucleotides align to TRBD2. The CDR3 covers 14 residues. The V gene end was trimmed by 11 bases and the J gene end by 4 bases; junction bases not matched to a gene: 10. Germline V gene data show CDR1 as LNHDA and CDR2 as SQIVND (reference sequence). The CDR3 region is CAYPGGLAEYEQYF. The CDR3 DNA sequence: TGTGCCTACCCAGGGGGACTAGCGGAGTACGAGCAGTACTTC.

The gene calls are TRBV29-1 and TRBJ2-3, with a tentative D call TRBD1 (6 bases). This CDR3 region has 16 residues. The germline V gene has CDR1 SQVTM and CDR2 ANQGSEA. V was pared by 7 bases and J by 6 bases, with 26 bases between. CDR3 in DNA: TGCAGCGCATACCCGCCGGGACATCCTCTTAGGGATACGCAGTATTTT. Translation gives CSAYPPGHPLRDTQYF.

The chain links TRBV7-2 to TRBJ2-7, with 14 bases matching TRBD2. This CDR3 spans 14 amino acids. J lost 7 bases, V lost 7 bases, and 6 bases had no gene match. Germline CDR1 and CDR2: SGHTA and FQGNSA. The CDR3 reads CASTSGLAGVEQYF. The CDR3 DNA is TGTGCCAGCACCTCGGGACTAGCGGGAGTTGAGCAGTACTTC.

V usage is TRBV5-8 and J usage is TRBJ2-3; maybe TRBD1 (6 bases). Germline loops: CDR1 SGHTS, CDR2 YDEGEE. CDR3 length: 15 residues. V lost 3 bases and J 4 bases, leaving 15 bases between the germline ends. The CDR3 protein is CASSSGGALPDTQYF. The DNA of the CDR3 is TGTGCCAGCAGCTCTGGGGGCGCCCTGCCAGATACGCAGTATTTT.

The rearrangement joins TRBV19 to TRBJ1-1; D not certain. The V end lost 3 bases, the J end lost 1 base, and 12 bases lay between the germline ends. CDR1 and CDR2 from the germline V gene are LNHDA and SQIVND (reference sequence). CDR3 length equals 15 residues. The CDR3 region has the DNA TGTGCCAGTAGTATGTCGAGTAGTAAGAACACTGAAGCTTTCTTT. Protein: CASSMSSSKNTEAFF.

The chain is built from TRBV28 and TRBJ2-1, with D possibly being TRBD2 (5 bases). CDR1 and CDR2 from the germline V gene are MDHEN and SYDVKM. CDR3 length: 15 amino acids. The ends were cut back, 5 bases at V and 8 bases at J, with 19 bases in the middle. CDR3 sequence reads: CASSRTERPTDEQFF. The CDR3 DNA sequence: TGTGCCAGCAGTCGGACCGAGCGGCCTACCGATGAGCAGTTCTTC.

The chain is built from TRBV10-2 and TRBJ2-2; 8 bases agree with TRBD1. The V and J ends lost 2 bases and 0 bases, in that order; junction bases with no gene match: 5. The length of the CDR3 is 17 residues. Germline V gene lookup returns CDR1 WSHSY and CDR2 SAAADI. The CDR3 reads CASSEGTGLANTGELFF. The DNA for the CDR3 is TGCGCCAGCAGTGAGGGGACAGGACTCGCGAACACCGGGGAGCTGTTTTTT.

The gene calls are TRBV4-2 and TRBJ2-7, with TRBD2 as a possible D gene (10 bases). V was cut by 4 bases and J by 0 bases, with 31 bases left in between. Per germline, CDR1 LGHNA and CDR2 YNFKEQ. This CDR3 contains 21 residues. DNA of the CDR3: TGTGCCAGCAGCCTCTGGACAGCCTTACTAGCGGGACAGGGATTCTCCTACGAGCAGTACTTC. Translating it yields CASSLWTALLAGQGFSYEQYF.

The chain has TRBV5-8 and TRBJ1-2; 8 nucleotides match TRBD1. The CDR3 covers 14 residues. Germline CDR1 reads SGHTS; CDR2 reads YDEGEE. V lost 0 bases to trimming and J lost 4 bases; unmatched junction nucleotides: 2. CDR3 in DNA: TGTGCCAGCAGCTTGGGACAGGGGCTCTATGGCTACACCTTC. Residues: CASSLGQGLYGYTF.

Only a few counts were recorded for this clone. CDR3 nucleotides: TGTGCCAGCAGCTTAGACAGGAATGAAAAACTGTTTTTT. Its protein is CASSLDRNEKLFF. The rearrangement links TRBV11-2 to TRBJ1-4; D remains ambiguous. Deletions cut 0 bases from V and 5 bases from J, with 4 bases between. Germline lookup yields CDR1 SGHAT and CDR2 FQNNGV. The CDR3 runs to 13 residues.

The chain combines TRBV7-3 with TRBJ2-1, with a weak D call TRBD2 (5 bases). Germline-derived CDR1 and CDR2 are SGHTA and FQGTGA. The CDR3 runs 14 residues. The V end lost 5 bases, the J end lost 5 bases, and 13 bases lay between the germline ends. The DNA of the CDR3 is TGTGCCAGCAGCCGAACCGGGGATAACAATGAGCAGTTCTTC. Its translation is CASSRTGDNNEQFF.

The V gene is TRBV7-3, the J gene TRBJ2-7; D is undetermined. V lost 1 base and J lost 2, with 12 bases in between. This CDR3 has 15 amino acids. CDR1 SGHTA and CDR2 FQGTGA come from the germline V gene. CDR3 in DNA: TGTGCCAGCAGCTTAAGCGGCGCGAAACCCTACGAGCAGTACTTC. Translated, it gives CASSLSGAKPYEQYF.